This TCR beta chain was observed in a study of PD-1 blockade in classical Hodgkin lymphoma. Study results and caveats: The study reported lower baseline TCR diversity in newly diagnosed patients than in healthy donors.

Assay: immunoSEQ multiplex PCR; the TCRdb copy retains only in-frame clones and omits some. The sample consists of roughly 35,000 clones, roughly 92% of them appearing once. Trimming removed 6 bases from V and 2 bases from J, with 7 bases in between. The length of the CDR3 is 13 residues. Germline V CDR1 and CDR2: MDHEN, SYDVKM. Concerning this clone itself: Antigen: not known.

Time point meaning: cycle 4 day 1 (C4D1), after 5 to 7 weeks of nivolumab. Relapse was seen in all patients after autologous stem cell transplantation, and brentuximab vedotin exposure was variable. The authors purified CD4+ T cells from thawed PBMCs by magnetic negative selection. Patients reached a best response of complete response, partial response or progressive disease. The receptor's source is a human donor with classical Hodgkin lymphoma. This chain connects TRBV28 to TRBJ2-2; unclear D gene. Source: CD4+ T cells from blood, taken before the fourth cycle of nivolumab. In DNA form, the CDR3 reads TGTGCCAGCAGGACACTAAACACCGGGGAGCTGTTTTTT. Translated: CASRTLNTGELFF.